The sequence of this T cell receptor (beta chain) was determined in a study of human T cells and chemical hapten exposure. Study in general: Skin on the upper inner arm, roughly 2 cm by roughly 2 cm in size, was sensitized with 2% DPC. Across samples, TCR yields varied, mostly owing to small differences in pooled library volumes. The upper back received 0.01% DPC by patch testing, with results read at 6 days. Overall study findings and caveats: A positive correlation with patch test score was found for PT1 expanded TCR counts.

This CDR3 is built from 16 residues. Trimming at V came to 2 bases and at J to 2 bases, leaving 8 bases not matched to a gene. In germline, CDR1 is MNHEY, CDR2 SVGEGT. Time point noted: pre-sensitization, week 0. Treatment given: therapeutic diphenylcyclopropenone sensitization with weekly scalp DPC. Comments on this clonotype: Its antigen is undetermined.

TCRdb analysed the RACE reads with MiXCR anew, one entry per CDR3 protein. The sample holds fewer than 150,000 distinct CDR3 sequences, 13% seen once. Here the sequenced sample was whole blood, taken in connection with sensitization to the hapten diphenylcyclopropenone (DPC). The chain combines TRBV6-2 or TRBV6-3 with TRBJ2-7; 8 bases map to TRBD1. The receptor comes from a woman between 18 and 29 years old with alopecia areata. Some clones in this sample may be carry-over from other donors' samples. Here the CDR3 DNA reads TGTGCCAGCAGTTACCCCAGGACAGGGAGCCCCTACGAGCAGTACTTC. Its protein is CASSYPRTGSPYEQYF.